The rows below give T cell receptor beta chains drawn from one sample of a study of regulatory and conventional T cells in RAG deficiency. Clones were sequenced by immunoSEQ multiplex PCR, and TCRdb holds only the in-frame ones, with some missing. The table has roughly 12,000 clones, 90% to 95% seen once. These data are also associated with another study on regulatory T cells.

Specimen: CD4+ effector T cells sorted from blood. All receptors derive from a human donor in good health. Each CDR3 is given with its conserved first and last residue. D genes are given only for firm matches. The size field is filled for only some rows; it gives once, few, many or a size class.

>TRBV6-5|-|TRBD1|TRBJ1-3
CASRPDRAGNTIYF
TGTGCCAGCAGACCCGACAGGGCTGGAAACACCATATATTTT
>TRBV30|-|TRBD1|TRBJ2-3
CAWSRDSHRDTQYF
TGTGCCTGGAGTCGGGACAGCCACCGTGATACGCAGTATTTT
>TRBV5-8|once|TRBD1|TRBJ2-7
CASMYGDRDLRVQYF
TGTGCCAGCATGTATGGGGACAGGGATCTACGAGTGCAGTACTTC
>TRBV5-1|once|-|TRBJ1-1
CASSFKGNTEAFF
TGCGCCAGCAGCTTTAAGGGGAACACTGAAGCTTTCTTT
>TRBV29-1|few|TRBD1|TRBJ2-1
CSTGTGRRGYEQFF
TGCAGCACCGGGACAGGTCGACGGGGCTATGAGCAGTTCTTC
>TRBV5-8|-|TRBD1|TRBJ1-2
CASSLRDRDYGYTF
TGTGCCAGCAGCTTGAGGGACAGGGACTATGGCTACACCTTC
>TRBV5-1|-|TRBD2|TRBJ2-5
CASSKGLQETQYF
TGCGCCAGCAGCAAGGGACTACAAGAGACCCAGTACTTC
>TRBV11-3|-|-|TRBJ2-7
CASSPRRGYEQYF
TGTGCCAGCAGCCCCCGACGGGGCTACGAGCAGTACTTC
>TRBV4-1|-|TRBD1|TRBJ1-2
CASSQERDRGNYGYTF
TGCGCCAGCAGCCAAGAGAGGGACAGGGGGAACTATGGCTACACCTTC
>TRBV7-8|once|-|TRBJ1-5
CASSLDGLTNQPQHF
TGTGCCAGCAGCTTAGATGGACTTACCAATCAGCCCCAGCATTTT
>TRBV30|-|-|TRBJ1-2
CAWGWGDTGGRGYTF
TGTGCCTGGGGTTGGGGTGACACGGGGGGACGTGGCTACACCTTC
>TRBV19|-|-|TRBJ2-6
CASSTDLSGANVLTF
TGTGCCAGTAGTACGGACCTCTCTGGGGCCAACGTCCTGACTTTC
>TRBV7-2|-|-|TRBJ2-7
CASSLLQGRAEQYF
TGTGCCAGCAGCTTACTACAGGGCCGGGCCGAGCAGTACTTC
>TRBV4-1|-|-|TRBJ2-2
CASSQDLGVNTGELFF
TGCGCCAGCAGCCAAGATTTGGGAGTTAACACCGGGGAGCTGTTTTTT
>TRBV19|-|-|TRBJ1-4
CASSRLGTDNEKLFF
TGTGCCAGTAGTCGTCTCGGTACTGATAATGAAAAACTGTTTTTT
>TRBV19|-|-|TRBJ2-1
CASRGYNEQFF
TGTGCCAGTAGGGGGTACAATGAGCAGTTCTTC
>TRBV7-2|-|TRBD2|TRBJ2-3
CARRTSGTDTQYF
TGTGCCAGAAGGACTAGTGGCACAGATACGCAGTATTTT
>TRBV28|-|-|TRBJ1-1
CASSYSGWNTEAFF
TGTGCCAGCAGTTACAGCGGTTGGAACACTGAAGCTTTCTTT
>TRBV28|-|-|TRBJ1-3
CASSLGGAGNTIYF
TGTGCCAGCAGTTTAGGGGGGGCTGGAAACACCATATATTTT
>TRBV2|-|-|TRBJ1-5
CASSEERGQPQHF
TGTGCCAGCAGTGAGGAACGAGGTCAGCCCCAGCATTTT
>TRBV6-1|-|TRBD2|TRBJ2-5
CASSVSGGAREETQYF
TGTGCCAGCAGTGTCAGCGGGGGGGCCCGGGAGGAGACCCAGTACTTC
>TRBV7-9|-|-|TRBJ2-2
CASSSFGENTGELFF
TGTGCCAGCTCCAGTTTTGGGGAGAACACCGGGGAGCTGTTTTTT
>TRBV13|-|-|TRBJ2-6
CASSDQGSAGANVLTF
TGTGCCAGCAGCGATCAGGGATCGGCAGGGGCCAACGTCCTGACTTTC
>TRBV5-7|-|-|TRBJ1-5
CASKIQPQHF
TGTGCCTCTAAAATTCAGCCCCAGCATTTT
>TRBV4-2|-|TRBD1|TRBJ2-7
CASSQDQRTGNSRTYEQYF
TGTGCCAGCAGCCAAGATCAAAGGACAGGGAACTCCCGTACCTACGAGCAGTACTTC
>TRBV7-2|once|TRBD2|TRBJ2-1
CASSSLAGPGHEQFF
TGTGCCAGCAGCTCTCTAGCGGGCCCCGGTCATGAGCAGTTCTTC
>TRBV28|-|TRBD1|TRBJ2-7
CASSFGTGGFYEQYF
TGTGCCAGCAGTTTCGGCACAGGGGGCTTCTACGAGCAGTACTTC
>TRBV20-1|-|-|TRBJ1-5
CSARGDQPQHF
TGCAGTGCTAGAGGAGATCAGCCCCAGCATTTT
>TRBV18|-|-|TRBJ2-3
CASSYSALVADTQYF
TGTGCCAGCTCATACTCGGCCTTAGTGGCAGATACGCAGTATTTT
>TRBV5-4|-|-|TRBJ2-3
CASSLEGTDTQYF
TGTGCCAGCAGCTTGGAGGGCACAGATACGCAGTATTTT
>TRBV10-3|-|TRBD2|TRBJ2-1
CAISGLAGGSGNEQFF
TGTGCCATCTCAGGACTAGCGGGGGGGTCGGGAAATGAGCAGTTCTTC
>TRBV19|once|-|TRBJ1-5
CASSKGGARYNQPQHF
TGTGCCAGTAGCAAAGGGGGGGCAAGATACAATCAGCCCCAGCATTTT
>TRBV6-1|-|-|TRBJ1-2
CASSGSEFGYTF
TGTGCCAGCAGTGGGTCAGAGTTTGGCTACACCTTC
>TRBV6-6|-|-|TRBJ1-6
CASSYSRGADNSPLHF
TGTGCCAGCAGTTACTCGAGGGGGGCCGATAATTCACCCCTCCACTTT
>TRBV12-5|-|-|TRBJ2-7
CASGDGRAGSYEQYF
TGTGCTAGTGGGGACGGTAGGGCCGGTTCCTACGAGCAGTACTTC
>TRBV14|-|-|TRBJ1-1
CASSPPGPKNTEAFF
TGTGCCAGCAGCCCCCCGGGCCCGAAGAACACTGAAGCTTTCTTT